One sample yielded the 22 T cell receptor beta chains listed below, sequenced in a study of blood T cell repertoires in COVID-19. Here immunoSEQ multiplex PCR was the method, and the copy in TCRdb shows in-frame clones only, minus some. The sample has over 150,000 clones, about 90% seen once. The sample consisted of PBMCs or T cells enriched from blood (not recorded which). All receptors come from a woman aged 45-65 years who had recovered from COVID-19.

The rearrangement joins TRBV19 to TRBJ1-5; D is undetermined. The CDR3 totals 15 residues. V gave up 6 bases and J gave up 2 bases, with 14 bases separating them. CDR1 and CDR2 (germline): LNHDA, SQIVND (reference sequence). Here the CDR3 DNA reads TGTGCCAGTAGCTGGGAGGTTGGCGGCAATCAGCCCCAGCATTTT. Translation: CASSWEVGGNQPQHF.

V and J are TRBV30 and TRBJ1-3; D is perhaps TRBD1 (5 bases). The V end lost 1 base, the J end lost 2 bases, and 12 bases lay between the germline ends. The CDR3 is 15 amino acids. The germline V gene encodes CDR1 GTSNPN and CDR2 SVGIG (reference sequence). The CDR3: CAWSGMQGTGNTIYF. CDR3 in DNA: TGTGCCTGGAGTGGGATGCAGGGTACTGGAAACACCATATATTTT. Combining the CDR3 with reference TRBV30 and TRBJ1-3 gives the whole variable domain SQTIHQWPATLVQPVGSPLSLECTVEGTSNPNLYWYRQAAGRGLQLLFYSVGIGQISSEVPQNLSASRPQDRQFILSSKKLLLSDSGFYLCAWSGMQGTGNTIYFGEGSWLTVV.

V and J are TRBV19 and TRBJ2-1; 10 bases map to TRBD1. CDR1 and CDR2 from the germline V gene are LNHDA and SQIVND (reference sequence). This CDR3 spans 15 amino acids. V lost 0 bases to trimming and J lost 6 bases; unmatched junction nucleotides: 2. DNA for the CDR3: TGTGCCAGTAGTATAGATCGGGACAGGGGCAATGAGCAGTTCTTC. It codes for CASSIDRDRGNEQFF.

The genes are TRBV9 and TRBJ2-1; a possible D gene is TRBD2 (5 bases). The CDR3 sequence is 15 residues long. Germline V CDR1 and CDR2: SGDLS, YYNGEE. Trimming cost V 3 bases and J 1 base, with 11 bases left between them. This CDR3 reads CASSALGVSYNEQFF. The CDR3 DNA follows: TGTGCCAGCAGCGCTTTGGGAGTATCCTACAATGAGCAGTTCTTC.

V and J are TRBV3-1 (or the pseudogene TRBV3-2) and TRBJ1-1; TRBD1 might be the D (5 bases). Germline CDR1 and CDR2: LGHDT and YNNKEL (reference sequence). The CDR3 length is 13 residues. The V gene lost 1 base and the J gene lost 5 bases, with 8 bases spanning the gap. The chain's CDR3 is CASSQGRGTEAFF. The DNA for the CDR3 is TGTGCCAGCAGCCAAGGCCGGGGGACTGAAGCTTTCTTT.

V usage is TRBV2 and J usage is TRBJ1-2; unclear D gene. V gave up 3 bases and J gave up 0 bases, with 8 bases separating them. CDR1 and CDR2 from the germline V gene are SNHLY and FYNNEI. The CDR3 totals 14 residues. The CDR3 DNA reads as TGTGCCAGCAGTGAGTCCAGGACTAACTATGGCTACACCTTC. It translates to CASSESRTNYGYTF.

This rearrangement joins TRBV7-2 to TRBJ2-7; 9 bases are a match to TRBD1. The CDR3 length is 13 residues. Losses at the gene ends were 5 bases for V and 11 bases for J; bases not matched to a gene: 10. Germline V gives CDR1 SGHTA, CDR2 FQGNSA. CDR3 nucleotides: TGTGCCAGCAGCCCGGGACAGGGCCAAAGGGAGTACTTC. Amino acid sequence: CASSPGQGQREYF.

This clone turned up a few times. The rearrangement links TRBV10-2 to TRBJ2-3; TRBD2 is a possible D gene (5 bases). Per the germline V gene, CDR1 is WSHSY and CDR2 is SAAADI. The V gene lost 0 bases and the J gene lost 0 bases, with 19 bases spanning the gap. The CDR3 is made up of 19 amino acids. The CDR3 DNA sequence: TGCGCCAGCAGTGAGTCAATCCGACTATTTTCCACTAGCACAGATACGCAGTATTTT. As protein: CASSESIRLFSTSTDTQYF.

In nucleotides, the CDR3 is TGTGCCAGTCTTGGAGGATTCTATGGCTACACCTTC. Protein product: CASLGGFYGYTF. The chain links TRBV2 to TRBJ1-2; D gene ambiguous. Germline CDR1 SNHLY, CDR2 FYNNEI. The CDR3 consists of 12 residues. V lost 9 bases, J lost 4 bases, and 12 bases lay in between.

The chain combines TRBV4-1 with TRBJ1-1; 9 positions match TRBD1. J was trimmed by 1 base and V by 4 bases; bases with no gene match: 4. Per the germline V gene, CDR1 is MGHRA and CDR2 is YSYEKL. This CDR3 is built from 15 residues. CDR3: CASSRTGVSNTEAFF. CDR3 sequence (DNA): TGCGCCAGCAGCCGGACAGGGGTGTCGAACACTGAAGCTTTCTTT.

The genes are TRBV7-2 and TRBJ2-3; D gene unclear. Germline CDR1 and CDR2: SGHTA and FQGNSA. The V gene lost 7 bases and the J gene lost 0 bases, with 17 bases spanning the gap. The CDR3 length is 16 residues. CDR3 sequence: CASTRRVGASTDTQYF. The CDR3 coding sequence is TGTGCCAGCACCCGGCGAGTGGGCGCGAGCACAGATACGCAGTATTTT.

This rearrangement joins TRBV3-1 (or the pseudogene TRBV3-2) to TRBJ1-4, with D tentatively TRBD1 (6 bases). The V gene's germline CDR1 is LGHDT and CDR2 YNNKEL (reference sequence). Trimming pared 0 bases from V and 9 bases from J, leaving 14 bases between. This CDR3 spans 15 amino acids. CDR3 in amino acids: CASSQEGGLIKKLFF. The CDR3 region has the DNA TGTGCCAGCAGCCAAGAGGGGGGGCTTATTAAAAAACTGTTTTTT.

The chain carries TRBV28 and TRBJ1-2; weak D call: TRBD1 (6 bases). V lost 3 bases to trimming and J lost 5 bases, with 16 bases between them. CDR1 MDHEN and CDR2 SYDVKM come from the germline V gene. The CDR3 has 15 amino acids. CDR3 DNA: TGTGCCAGCAGTTTGCTACAGGGTAGGAGGTATGGCTACACCTTC. This encodes CASSLLQGRRYGYTF.

V and J are TRBV5-1 and TRBJ2-7, with TRBD1 matching 10 bases. The germline CDR1 and CDR2 sequences are SGHRS and YFSETQ. CDR3 length equals 16 residues. V was pared by 5 bases and J by 4 bases, with 12 bases of the junction left unmatched. This CDR3 is CASRGGPGQGSYEQYF. CDR3 nucleotides: TGCGCCAGCAGAGGCGGTCCGGGACAGGGGTCTTACGAGCAGTACTTC.

This clone counts as medium-sized (0.01 to 0.1%). The chain is built from TRBV9 and TRBJ1-6, with 7 bases that match TRBD1. J lost 6 bases, V lost 4 bases, and 10 bases had no gene match. There are 16 residues in the CDR3. The V gene's germline CDR1 is SGDLS and CDR2 YYNGEE. The CDR3 loop reads CASSPTGTATNSPLHF. As DNA, the CDR3 is TGTGCCAGCAGCCCAACAGGGACAGCTACTAATTCACCCCTCCACTTT.

Here the CDR3 reads CASSGQGQGNYEQYF. DNA of the CDR3: TGTGCCAGCAGCGGCCAAGGACAGGGGAATTACGAGCAGTACTTC. This chain links TRBV7-9 with TRBJ2-7, with 9 bases fitting TRBD1. Germline-derived CDR1 and CDR2 are SEHNR and FQNEAQ (reference sequence). V lost 5 bases and J lost 4; bases outside the gene matches: 9. The CDR3 has 15 amino acids.

V gene TRBV7-9 combines with J gene TRBJ1-1, with a weak D call TRBD1 (6 bases). Between the trimmed V and J ends, which lost 1 base and 4 bases, there was a span of 13 bases. CDR3 length: 15 amino acids. CDR1 SEHNR and CDR2 FQNEAQ come from the germline V gene (reference sequence). The CDR3 spells CASSLGSGAGTEAFF. In DNA, the CDR3 is TGTGCCAGCAGCTTAGGGTCAGGGGCCGGCACTGAAGCTTTCTTT.

The chain carries TRBV10-3 and TRBJ2-1; the D is unclear. The CDR3 is 16 amino acids. Per the germline V gene, CDR1 is ENHRY and CDR2 is SYGVKD. The V end was cut by 0 bases, the J end by 6 bases, with 15 bases between. In nucleotides, the CDR3 is TGTGCCATCAGTGAGTCGGTAAGCGTTGGAGCCAATGAGCAGTTCTTC. Translation: CAISESVSVGANEQFF.

This chain links TRBV7-9 with TRBJ1-1; D perhaps matches TRBD1 (6 bases). The CDR3 has 14 amino acids. Germline lookup yields CDR1 SEHNR and CDR2 FQNEAQ (reference sequence). The V end was cut by 5 bases, the J end by 0 bases, with 10 bases between. CDR3 residues: CASSADSLNTEAFF. The DNA for the CDR3 is TGTGCCAGCAGCGCGGACAGTTTGAACACTGAAGCTTTCTTT.

The rearrangement uses TRBV10-2 and TRBJ2-7; the D gene is possibly TRBD1 (5 bases). The CDR3 consists of 12 residues. Trimming removed 9 bases at V and 3 bases at J, with 12 bases between. Germline CDR1 reads WSHSY; CDR2 reads SAAADI. CDR3 loop: CARDSCYYEQYF. DNA for the CDR3: TGCGCCAGAGACAGTTGCTACTACGAGCAGTACTTC.

J is TRBJ2-7 and V is TRBV12-3 or TRBV12-4, with D unresolved. This CDR3 has 13 residues. V was pared by 3 bases and J by 2 bases, with 8 bases between. The CDR3 region is CASSFSTAYEQYF. CDR3 sequence (DNA): TGTGCCAGCAGTTTTTCTACTGCCTACGAGCAGTACTTC.

This clone was seen only once. The chain couples TRBV19 to TRBJ2-6; D is undetermined. Trimming shortened V by 1 base and J by 0 bases, and 4 bases separated the two germline ends. The CDR3 spans 15 residues. Per germline, CDR1 LNHDA and CDR2 SQIVND (reference sequence). This CDR3 is CASSIALSGANVLTF. CDR3 nucleotide sequence: TGTGCCAGTAGTATAGCCCTCTCTGGGGCCAACGTCCTGACTTTC.